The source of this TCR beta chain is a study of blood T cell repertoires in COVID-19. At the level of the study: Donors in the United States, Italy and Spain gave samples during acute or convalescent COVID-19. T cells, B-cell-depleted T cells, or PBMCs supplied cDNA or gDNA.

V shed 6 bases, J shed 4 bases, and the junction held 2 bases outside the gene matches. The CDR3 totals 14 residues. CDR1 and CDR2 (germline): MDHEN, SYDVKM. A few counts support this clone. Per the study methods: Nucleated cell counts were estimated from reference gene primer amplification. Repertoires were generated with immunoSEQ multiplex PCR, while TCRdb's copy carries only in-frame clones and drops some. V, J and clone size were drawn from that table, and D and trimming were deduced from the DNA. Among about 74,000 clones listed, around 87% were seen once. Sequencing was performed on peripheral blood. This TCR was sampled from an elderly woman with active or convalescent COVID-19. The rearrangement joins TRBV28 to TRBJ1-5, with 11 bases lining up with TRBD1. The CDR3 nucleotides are TGTGCCAGCAGGGGGACAGGGGGGAATCAGCCCCAGCATTTT. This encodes CASRGTGGNQPQHF.